This TCR beta chain stems from a study of blood T cell repertoires in COVID-19. The CDR3 totals 15 residues. V shed 8 bases and J shed 6 bases, with 17 bases lying between them. Germline lookup yields CDR1 SNHLY and CDR2 FYNNEI. The protocol was immunoSEQ multiplex PCR, while the TCRdb copy is restricted to in-frame clones and leaves out a portion. The sample has approximately 300,000 clones; 85% are singletons. The rearrangement joins TRBV2 to TRBJ1-6; D gene unclear. The clonotype was recovered from a young woman who had been exposed to COVID-19. Sequencing was done on a sample of PBMCs or T cells enriched from blood (not recorded which). The DNA of the CDR3 is TGTGCCAGCCAAAGTCGGAGAGCGAGTAATTCACCCCTCCACTTT. Translated, it gives CASQSRRASNSPLHF.